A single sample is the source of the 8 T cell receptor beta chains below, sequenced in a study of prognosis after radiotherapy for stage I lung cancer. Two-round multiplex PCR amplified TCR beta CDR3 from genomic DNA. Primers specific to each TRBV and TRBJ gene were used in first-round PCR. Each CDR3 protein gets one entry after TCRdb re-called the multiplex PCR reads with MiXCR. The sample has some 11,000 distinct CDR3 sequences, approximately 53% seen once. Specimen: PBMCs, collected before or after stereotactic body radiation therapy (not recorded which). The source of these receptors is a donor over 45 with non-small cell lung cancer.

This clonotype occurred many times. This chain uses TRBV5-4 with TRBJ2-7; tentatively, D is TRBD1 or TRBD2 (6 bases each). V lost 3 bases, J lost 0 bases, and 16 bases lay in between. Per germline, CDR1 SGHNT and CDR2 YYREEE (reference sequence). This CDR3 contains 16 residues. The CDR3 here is CASSYPGAHPSYEQYF. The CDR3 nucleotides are TGTGCCAGCAGCTACCCGGGGGCTCACCCCTCCTACGAGCAGTACTTC.

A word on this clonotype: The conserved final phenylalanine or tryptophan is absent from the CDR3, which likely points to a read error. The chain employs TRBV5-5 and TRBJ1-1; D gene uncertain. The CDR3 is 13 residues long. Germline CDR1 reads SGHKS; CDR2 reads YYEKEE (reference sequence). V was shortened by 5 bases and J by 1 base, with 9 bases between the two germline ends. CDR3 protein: CASSPSGNTEAFL. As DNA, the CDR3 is TGTGCCAGCAGTCCTTCAGGGAACACTGAAGCTTTCCTT.

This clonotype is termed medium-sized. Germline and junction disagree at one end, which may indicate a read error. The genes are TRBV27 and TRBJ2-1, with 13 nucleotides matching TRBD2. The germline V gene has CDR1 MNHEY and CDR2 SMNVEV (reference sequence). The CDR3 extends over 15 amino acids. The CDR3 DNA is TGTGCCAGCAGTATATCCGGGACTAGCGGGGACCCCAGGCTCTTC. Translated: CASSISGTSGDPRLF.

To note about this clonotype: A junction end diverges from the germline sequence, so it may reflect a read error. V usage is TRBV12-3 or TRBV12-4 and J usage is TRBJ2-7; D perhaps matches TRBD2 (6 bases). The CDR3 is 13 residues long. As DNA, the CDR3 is TGTGCAAGCACCGCACTTAGGGGAGGCGAGCAGTACTTC. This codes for CASTALRGGEQYF.

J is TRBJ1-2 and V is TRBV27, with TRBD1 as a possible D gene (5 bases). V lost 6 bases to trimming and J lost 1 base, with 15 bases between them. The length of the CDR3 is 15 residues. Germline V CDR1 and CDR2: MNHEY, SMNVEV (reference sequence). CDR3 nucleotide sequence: TGTGCCAGCAGCGACAGTGGAAGTAATAACTATGGCTACACCTTC. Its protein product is CASSDSGSNNYGYTF.

In nucleotides, the CDR3 is TGTGCCAGCAGTAGAGAAGGGGATTTCAATGAGCAGTTCTTC. The encoded protein is CASSREGDFNEQFF. The rearrangement uses TRBV6-2 or TRBV6-3 and TRBJ2-1; the D gene is possibly TRBD1 (5 bases). The germline V and J ends were trimmed by 5 bases and 6 bases, with 14 bases remaining between them. The CDR3 runs to 14 residues. Germline CDR1 and CDR2: MNHEY and SVGEGT.

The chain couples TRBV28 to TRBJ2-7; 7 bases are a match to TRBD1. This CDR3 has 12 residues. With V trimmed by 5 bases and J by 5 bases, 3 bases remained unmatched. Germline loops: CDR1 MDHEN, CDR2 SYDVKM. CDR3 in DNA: TGTGCCAGCAGTCCCGGACAGGACGAGCAGTACTTC. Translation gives CASSPGQDEQYF.

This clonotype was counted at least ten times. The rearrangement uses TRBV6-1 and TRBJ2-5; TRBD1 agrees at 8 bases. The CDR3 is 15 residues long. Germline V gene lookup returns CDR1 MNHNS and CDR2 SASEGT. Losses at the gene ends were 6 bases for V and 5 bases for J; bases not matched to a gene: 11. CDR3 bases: TGTGCCAGCAGGGCCGGACAGGGTTTGAGGGAGACCCAGTACTTC. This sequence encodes CASRAGQGLRETQYF.